A selection of T cell receptor beta chains follows, all from one sample in a study of regulatory T cells in long-lasting Graves disease. TCRdb independently ran MiXCR on the multiplex PCR reads; one entry per CDR3 protein. Of 400,000 to 500,000 distinct CDR3 sequences detected, 14% to 15% appear once; the ten largest clones hold approximately 16%. These sequences were also reported in another study, on T cells in Graves' hyperthyroidism and ophthalmopathy.

The sequencing here drew on peripheral blood mononuclear cells (PBMCs), taken at new diagnosis, from a patient treated with antithyroid drugs. The receptors derive from a woman aged 30 to 39 with Graves disease. Each CDR3 is given with its conserved first and last residue. A D gene is named only where the DNA matches it firmly.

v_gene: TRBV20-1
d_gene: TRBD1
CDR3aa: CSARKGADNEQFF

v_gene: TRBV7-6
d_gene: -
CDR3aa: CASELDGTQYF

v_gene: TRBV3-1
d_gene: -
CDR3aa: CASSPRTVNQPQHF

v_gene: TRBV18
d_gene: TRBD2
CDR3aa: CASSHASPGLAAIDTQYF

v_gene: TRBV20-1
d_gene: -
CDR3aa: CSAPGTGDNSPLHF

v_gene: TRBV29-1
d_gene: -
CDR3aa: CSALLFEGYGYTF

v_gene: TRBV10-3
d_gene: TRBD1
CDR3aa: CAISARDSRGYTF

v_gene: TRBV7-9
d_gene: TRBD2
CDR3aa: CASSLVRAGGPWGNEQFF

v_gene: TRBV10-2
d_gene: -
CDR3aa: CASSEGGQNSPLHF

v_gene: TRBV20-1
d_gene: TRBD2
CDR3aa: CSATIMPGLAGGEAVGELFF

v_gene: TRBV29-1
d_gene: TRBD2
CDR3aa: CSVGTSGHEQFF

v_gene: TRBV9
d_gene: -
CDR3aa: CASSVEGDSGDTQYF

v_gene: TRBV3-1
d_gene: -
CDR3aa: CASSQGSGLEPGYTF

v_gene: TRBV5-1
d_gene: TRBD1
CDR3aa: CASTNSGGSEKLFF

v_gene: TRBV7-3
d_gene: -
CDR3aa: CASSSTGGYGELFF

v_gene: TRBV28
d_gene: TRBD2
CDR3aa: CASRSRTSPDTQYF

v_gene: TRBV3-1
d_gene: -
CDR3aa: CASSQDVGGGSTEAFF

v_gene: TRBV11-3
d_gene: TRBD2
CDR3aa: CASSLDQGGSGSSNEQFF

v_gene: TRBV19
d_gene: TRBD2
CDR3aa: CASSGPPGLAKGLGEQYF

v_gene: TRBV24-1
d_gene: -
CDR3aa: CATRGAYNEQFF

v_gene: TRBV20-1
d_gene: TRBD2
CDR3aa: CSANPGLAGLSSYEQYF

v_gene: TRBV2
d_gene: -
CDR3aa: CASTWTVSYEQYF

v_gene: TRBV28
d_gene: TRBD2
CDR3aa: CASSLYLGLALSYEQYF

v_gene: TRBV7-3
d_gene: -
CDR3aa: CASSYQGIIQYEQYF

v_gene: TRBV5-4
d_gene: -
CDR3aa: CATTRGRNEQYF

v_gene: TRBV6-6
d_gene: -
CDR3aa: CASSYSQSYGYTF

v_gene: TRBV2
d_gene: TRBD1
CDR3aa: CASTTGQGSYEQYF

v_gene: TRBV6-1
d_gene: TRBD1
CDR3aa: CASRAQGDNQPQHF

v_gene: TRBV7-8
d_gene: -
CDR3aa: CASSFGRPTGELFF

v_gene: TRBV3-1
d_gene: -
CDR3aa: CASSQVGLHGTDTQYF

v_gene: TRBV20-1
d_gene: -
CDR3aa: CSARDRSQGSYTF

v_gene: TRBV27
d_gene: TRBD2
CDR3aa: CASNPSGSTYEQYF

v_gene: TRBV12-5
d_gene: TRBD1
CDR3aa: CASGLVQGGQGLPLISYEQYF

v_gene: TRBV24-1
d_gene: -
CDR3aa: CATSDAERGTEAFF

v_gene: TRBV19
d_gene: -
CDR3aa: CASRTLFYGNQPQHF

v_gene: TRBV28
d_gene: -
CDR3aa: CASSPRLDNEQFF